This T cell receptor beta chain came from a study of cytomegalovirus exposure and HLA in healthy donors. In the PCR, 60 Vbeta and 13 Jbeta primers were used. The data were produced by immunoSEQ multiplex PCR, yet TCRdb's version contains in-frame clones alone and is incomplete. This table has 200,000 to 300,000 clones, roughly four fifths appearing once. Note on this clone: Its matching antigen is unknown.

The germline V gene has CDR1 LNHNV and CDR2 YYDKDF (reference sequence). The CDR3 contains 14 residues. The ends were cut back, 5 bases at V and 2 bases at J, with 12 bases in the middle. Whole-study findings and limits: A few V segments could not be told apart, such as TRBV6-2 and TRBV6-3, and were left out. The study labeled 150 to 200 TCR beta chains cytomegalovirus-associated. Three chains linked to CMV were shown in vitro to be specific for CMV antigens.

The sample was PBMCs. The sequence was obtained from a woman between 40 and 55 years old in good health and CMV-seropositive. The V and J genes are TRBV15 and TRBJ1-1, with D uncertain. The DNA of the CDR3 is TGTGCCACCAGCGAGTACAGACAAAACACTGAAGCTTTCTTT. Its protein is CATSEYRQNTEAFF.